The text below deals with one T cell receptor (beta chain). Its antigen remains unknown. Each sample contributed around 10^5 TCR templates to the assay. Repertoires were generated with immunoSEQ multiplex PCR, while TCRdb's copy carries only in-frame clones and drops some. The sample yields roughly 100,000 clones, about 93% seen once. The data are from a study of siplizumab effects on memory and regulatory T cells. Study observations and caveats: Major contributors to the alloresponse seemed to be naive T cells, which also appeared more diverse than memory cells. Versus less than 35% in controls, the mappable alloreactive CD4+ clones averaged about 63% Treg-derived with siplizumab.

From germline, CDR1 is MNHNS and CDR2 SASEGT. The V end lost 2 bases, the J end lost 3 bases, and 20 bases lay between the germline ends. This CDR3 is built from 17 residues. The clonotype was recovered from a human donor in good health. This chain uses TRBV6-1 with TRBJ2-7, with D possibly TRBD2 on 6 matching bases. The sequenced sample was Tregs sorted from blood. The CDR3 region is CASSELPPGGMRYEQYF. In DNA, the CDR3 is TGTGCCAGCAGTGAACTCCCTCCCGGCGGGATGCGCTACGAGCAGTACTTC.